These T cell receptor beta chains were read from a single sample in a study of cytomegalovirus exposure and HLA in healthy donors. The repertoire was sequenced with immunoSEQ multiplex PCR; TCRdb's copy has only in-frame clones and lacks some. This sample has under 200,000 clones, with 80% to 85% found just once. Material for sequencing was PBMCs. The receptors come from a male donor in good health and CMV-seropositive. CDR3s include the opening cysteine and the closing phenylalanine or tryptophan. D genes are given only for firm matches. Size tells how often a clone was seen (once, few, many) or the class of an expanded clone, and some rows leave it out.

TRBV5-1	NA	TRBD1	TRBJ1-4	CTSSTGTGPEKLFF	TGCACCAGCAGTACCGGGACAGGTCCGGAAAAACTGTTTTTT
TRBV27	few	TRBD1	TRBJ2-1	CASRMGQGMGEQFF	TGTGCCAGCAGGATGGGACAGGGGATGGGTGAGCAGTTCTTC
TRBV6-5	few	TRBD1	TRBJ2-3	CASRMTGGTDTQYF	TGTGCCAGCAGAATGACAGGGGGCACAGATACGCAGTATTTT
TRBV18	once	NA	TRBJ2-2	CASSPGSFTDTGELFF	TGTGCCAGCTCACCAGGTTCCTTCACAGACACCGGGGAGCTGTTTTTT
TRBV5-1	NA	TRBD2	TRBJ2-4	CASSWTSGESKNIQYF	TGCGCCAGCAGCTGGACTAGCGGGGAAAGCAAAAACATTCAGTACTTC
TRBV5-6	NA	TRBD1	TRBJ2-5	CASSSPTGAETQYF	TGTGCCAGCAGCTCCCCGACAGGGGCAGAGACCCAGTACTTC
TRBV10-3	NA	TRBD2	TRBJ2-7	CAISEGTSGTISYEQYF	TGTGCCATCAGTGAGGGGACTAGCGGGACTATCTCCTACGAGCAGTACTTC
TRBV7-2	NA	NA	TRBJ2-2	CASSPPIGTGELFF	TGTGCCAGCAGCCCTCCTATCGGCACCGGGGAGCTGTTTTTT
TRBV6-1	NA	NA	TRBJ2-6	CASSEYLRGAGLSGANVLTF	TGTGCCAGCAGTGAATACCTCCGGGGAGCGGGCCTCTCTGGGGCCAACGTCCTGACTTTC
TRBV5-1	NA	NA	TRBJ1-2	CASSPHGGEGYGYTF	TGCGCCAGCAGCCCTCATGGAGGGGAAGGCTATGGCTACACCTTC
TRBV28	few	TRBD1	TRBJ2-6	CASSLGTGNPGANVLTF	TGTGCCAGCAGTTTAGGGACAGGGAATCCTGGGGCCAATGTCCTGACTTTC
TRBV5-1	few	TRBD2	TRBJ2-1	CASSFGTSGGYNEQFF	TGCGCCAGCAGCTTCGGGACTAGCGGGGGTTACAATGAGCAGTTCTTC
TRBV7-8	NA	NA	TRBJ2-5	CASSLPVNQETQYF	TGTGCCAGCAGCTTACCGGTAAACCAAGAGACCCAGTACTTC
TRBV28	NA	TRBD1	TRBJ1-2	CAGGTANYGYTF	TGTGCCGGTGGGACAGCTAACTATGGCTACACCTTC
TRBV28	NA	NA	TRBJ1-2	CASRNHVRQNYGYTF	TGTGCCAGCAGAAACCACGTTCGACAGAACTATGGCTACACCTTC
TRBV19	NA	TRBD1	TRBJ2-7	CASSTGQGAYEQYF	TGTGCCAGTAGTACGGGACAGGGGGCCTACGAGCAGTACTTC
TRBV29-1	NA	TRBD1	TRBJ2-1	CSVEPHKGQGADEQFF	TGCAGCGTTGAACCACATAAGGGGCAGGGGGCCGATGAGCAGTTCTTC